The 19 T cell receptor beta chains below come from one sample, sequenced in a study of control samples from healthy donors and cancer patients (dated by TCRdb to between 2020 and 2021). Library construction relied on the immunoSEQ multiplex PCR assay. This immuneACCESS table, as held by TCRdb, lists in-frame sequences with V and J called but not all clones. Of the missing ones, under half trace to an unresolved V gene in checked studies; the others have no known cause. The table for this sample lists approximately 100,000 clones; roughly 86% of them were counted only once. Clones ranked in the top ten supply about 21% of the sample. The specimen sequenced was blood. The receptors here all came from a man aged 25 to 40 in good health.

This clone was observed a few times. The chain links TRBV10-2 to TRBJ2-3, with D possibly matching TRBD1 (5 bases). CDR1 is WSHSY, CDR2 SAAADI, per germline. CDR3 length: 15 residues. Trimming took off 0 bases at V and 3 bases at J, with 10 bases between the two ends. The CDR3 nucleotides read TGCGCCAGCAGTGAGTCAGGGGAAAGAACAGATACGCAGTATTTT. Its protein is CASSESGERTDTQYF.

The genes are TRBV12-3 or TRBV12-4 and TRBJ1-2; no firm D call. Trimming pared 0 bases from V and 7 bases from J, leaving 9 bases between. The CDR3 has 13 amino acids. The CDR3 here is CASSLAQGSGYTF. CDR3 in DNA: TGTGCCAGCAGTTTAGCGCAAGGTTCTGGCTACACCTTC.

The chain employs TRBV5-4 and TRBJ2-2; no firm D call. Deletions cut 4 bases from V and 6 bases from J, with 19 bases between. This CDR3 contains 16 residues. The V gene's germline CDR1 is SGHNT and CDR2 YYREEE (reference sequence). The CDR3 region has the DNA TGTGCCAGCAGCCCCCGGCCGTGGCATCGGTCCGGGGAGCTGTTTTTT. It specifies CASSPRPWHRSGELFF.

The rearrangement joins TRBV30 to TRBJ2-3, with D perhaps matching TRBD2 (5 bases). CDR1 is GTSNPN, CDR2 SVGIG, per germline (reference sequence). The CDR3 is 11 residues long. V was trimmed by 2 bases and J by 6 bases, leaving 6 bases between them. The CDR3 reads CAWSSGDTQYF. The CDR3 DNA sequence: TGTGCCTGGAGTTCGGGGGATACGCAGTATTTT.

With regard to this clone: The junction shows a germline mismatch at one end, possibly a read error. The genes are TRBV29-1 and TRBJ1-2, with D possibly matching TRBD1 (5 bases). The CDR3 contains 12 residues. CDR1 is SQVTM, CDR2 ANQGSEA, per germline. CDR3 residues: CSAEGDNYGYTF. The CDR3, as DNA: TGCAGCGCTGAAGGGGACAACTATGGCTACACCTTC.

The chain is built from TRBV2 and TRBJ2-7, with D perhaps matching TRBD2 (6 bases). The CDR3 sequence is 16 residues long. Germline assignment: CDR1 SNHLY and CDR2 FYNNEI. The ends were cut back, 6 bases at V and 1 base at J, with 19 bases in the middle. For the CDR3, the DNA is TGTGCCAGCAGCGTTAGTGGGGACTCCTTTTCCTACGAGCAGTACGTC. Its translation: CASSVSGDSFSYEQYV.

This chain uses TRBV20-1 with TRBJ1-5; D gene uncertain. V lost 3 bases, J lost 4 bases, and 13 bases lay in between. CDR3 length: 14 residues. The germline CDR1 and CDR2 sequences are DFQATT and SNEGSKA (reference sequence). The CDR3 DNA follows: TGCAGTGCTAGTGTCCAACCGCGAAATCAGCCCCAGCATTTT. It is translated as CSASVQPRNQPQHF.

This clone turned up a few times. The chain has TRBV10-3 and TRBJ1-2; weak D call: TRBD1 (6 bases). Deletions cut 10 bases from V and 7 bases from J, with 16 bases between. CDR3 length equals 12 residues. Germline-derived CDR1 and CDR2 are ENHRY and SYGVKD. Here the CDR3 reads CATGTTLSGYTF. CDR3 DNA sequence: TGTGCCACCGGGACAACTTTGAGTGGCTACACCTTC.

This chain connects TRBV19 to TRBJ2-3; 12 bases agree with TRBD2. In germline, CDR1 is LNHDA, CDR2 SQIVND (reference sequence). V dropped 1 base and J dropped 9; count of bases not matched to a gene: 17. The CDR3 consists of 19 residues. The CDR3 nucleotides read TGTGCCAGTAGTATAGTTGGCCTATCCCTAGCGGGGGGGCTGAACACGCAGTATTTT. As protein: CASSIVGLSLAGGLNTQYF.

This clone was counted between two and nine times. The genes are TRBV18 and TRBJ2-7; tentative D call: TRBD1 (5 bases). Per the germline V gene, CDR1 is KGHSH and CDR2 is LQKENI. V was clipped by 5 bases and J by 3 bases, with 14 bases between them. The CDR3 runs to 14 residues. CDR3 sequence: CASSADQGYYEQYF. For the CDR3, the DNA is TGTGCCAGCTCAGCCGACCAGGGTTACTACGAGCAGTACTTC.

This clone occurred a few times. The chain recombines TRBV12-5 with TRBJ2-7, with 13 bases fitting TRBD2. V dropped 6 bases and J dropped 4; count of bases not matched to a gene: 9. The length of the CDR3 is 16 residues. Germline V gene data show CDR1 as LGHNT and CDR2 as FRNRAP. In DNA, the CDR3 is TGTGCTAGTGGCCAGGGACTAGCGGGGACCTCTTACGAGCAGTACTTC. Translation gives CASGQGLAGTSYEQYF.

Turning to this clone: Other DNA sequences of this sample code for an identical CDR3. The chain couples TRBV4-1 to TRBJ1-1; TRBD1 is a possible D gene (6 bases). V was cut by 1 base and J by 6 bases, with 15 bases left in between. The germline CDR1 and CDR2 sequences are MGHRA and YSYEKL. This CDR3 contains 15 residues. CDR3: CASSQAAAGVAEAFF. In DNA, the CDR3 is TGCGCCAGCAGCCAAGCGGCGGCAGGGGTGGCTGAAGCTTTCTTT.

The chain joins TRBV4-1 to TRBJ2-7; the D is unclear. Trimming removed 0 bases from V and 2 bases from J, with 11 bases in between. Germline V gene sequence: CDR1 MGHRA, CDR2 YSYEKL. CDR3 length: 15 residues. The CDR3 reads CASSQDLQSAYEQYF. The CDR3 DNA is TGCGCCAGCAGCCAAGATTTGCAGTCCGCCTACGAGCAGTACTTC.

The J gene is TRBJ1-1, the V gene TRBV7-9; a possible D gene is TRBD1 (6 bases). Trimming took off 4 bases at V and 6 bases at J, with 12 bases between the two ends. The germline V gene encodes CDR1 SEHNR and CDR2 FQNEAQ (reference sequence). This CDR3 region has 13 residues. CDR3 nucleotide sequence: TGTGCCAGCAGCTCGCAAGGACAGCCTGAAGCTTTCTTT. The encoded protein is CASSSQGQPEAFF. Using reference TRBV7-9 and TRBJ1-1 for the parts outside the CDR3, the full variable domain is DTGVSQNPRHKITKRGQNVTFRCDPISEHNRLYWYRQTLGQGPEFLTYFQNEAQLEKSRLLSDRFSAERPKGSFSTLEIQRTEQGDSAMYLCASSSQGQPEAFFGQGTRLTVV.

This chain connects TRBV11-2 to TRBJ1-6; 9 bases fit TRBD1. CDR3 length equals 13 residues. V trimming: 11 bases; J trimming: 7 bases; junction bases outside the gene matches: 6. Germline V gives CDR1 SGHAT, CDR2 FQNNGV. In DNA, the CDR3 is TGTGCCGTGGGGACAGGGACCAATTCACCCCTCCACTTT. This codes for CAVGTGTNSPLHF.

The chain links TRBV7-9 to TRBJ2-7; 11 bases fit TRBD1. Germline CDR1 SEHNR, CDR2 FQNEAQ (reference sequence). The CDR3 is 14 residues long. V was clipped by 5 bases and J by 5 bases; unmatched bases: 5. Written as DNA, the CDR3 is TGTGCCAGCAGCCCCGGACAGGGGGCGGACGAGCAGTACGTC. Residues: CASSPGQGADEQYV.

V usage is TRBV5-5 and J usage is TRBJ2-7, with D perhaps TRBD1 (6 bases). The CDR3 is 13 residues long. V lost 6 bases to trimming and J lost 0 bases, with 10 bases between them. Germline assignment: CDR1 SGHKS and CDR2 YYEKEE (reference sequence). This CDR3 reads CASTKQGSYEQYF. The CDR3 coding sequence is TGTGCCAGCACCAAACAGGGCTCCTACGAGCAGTACTTC.

The sample holds a few counts of this clone. The chain recombines TRBV6-5 with TRBJ1-1; D is ambiguous. The V gene lost 0 bases and the J gene lost 7 bases, with 12 bases spanning the gap. Germline assignment: CDR1 MNHEY and CDR2 SVGAGI. The CDR3 consists of 14 residues. The CDR3 reads CASSYSFSSFEAFF. The CDR3 DNA reads TGTGCCAGCAGTTACTCATTCTCCAGCTTTGAAGCTTTCTTT.

V usage is TRBV27 and J usage is TRBJ2-5; 12 bases are shared with TRBD2. There are 17 residues in the CDR3. After removal of 1 base from V and 2 bases from J, the junction contained 5 bases not matched to a gene. In germline, CDR1 is MNHEY, CDR2 SMNVEV (reference sequence). The CDR3 DNA is TGTGCCAGCAGTTTATTGACTAGCGGGGGCCCGCAAGAGACCCAGTACTTC. Amino acids: CASSLLTSGGPQETQYF.